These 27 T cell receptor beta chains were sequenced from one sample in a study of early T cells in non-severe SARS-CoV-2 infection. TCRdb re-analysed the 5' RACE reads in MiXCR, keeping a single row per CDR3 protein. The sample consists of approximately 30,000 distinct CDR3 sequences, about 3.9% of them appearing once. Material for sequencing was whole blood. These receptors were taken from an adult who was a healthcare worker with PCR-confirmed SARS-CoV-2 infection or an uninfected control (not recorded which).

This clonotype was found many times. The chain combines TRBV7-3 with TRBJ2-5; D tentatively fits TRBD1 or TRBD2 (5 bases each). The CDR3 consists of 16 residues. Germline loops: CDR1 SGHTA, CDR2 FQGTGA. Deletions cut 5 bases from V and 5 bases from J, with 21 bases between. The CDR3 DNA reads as TGTGCCAGCAGCCCGTCCGGGACCGTCCCCCGGGAGACCCAGTACTTC. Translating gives CASSPSGTVPRETQYF.

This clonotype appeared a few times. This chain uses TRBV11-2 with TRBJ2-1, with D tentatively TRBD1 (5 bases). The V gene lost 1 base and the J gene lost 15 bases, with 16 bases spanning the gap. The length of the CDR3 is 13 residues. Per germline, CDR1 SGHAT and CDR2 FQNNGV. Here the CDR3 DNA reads TGTGCCAGCAGCTTAGTTCCCGGTCAGGGAAGGTTCTTC. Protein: CASSLVPGQGRFF.

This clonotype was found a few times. CDR3 residues: CASTSSPGQGAHEQYF. The CDR3 DNA follows: TGCGCCAGCACCTCAAGTCCGGGACAGGGGGCCCACGAGCAGTACTTC. The chain carries TRBV5-1 and TRBJ2-7; 12 bases fit TRBD1. The ends lost 6 bases at V and 5 bases at J; junction bases unmatched: 12. The CDR3 loop spans 16 amino acids. The germline CDR1 and CDR2 sequences are SGHRS and YFSETQ. Full variable domain (remainder filled in from reference TRBV5-1 and TRBJ2-7): KAGVTQTPRYLIKTRGQQVTLSCSPISGHRSVSWYQQTPGQGLQFLFEYFSETQRNKGNFPGRFSGRQFSNSRSEMNVSTLELGDSALYLCASTSSPGQGAHEQYFGPGTRLTVT.

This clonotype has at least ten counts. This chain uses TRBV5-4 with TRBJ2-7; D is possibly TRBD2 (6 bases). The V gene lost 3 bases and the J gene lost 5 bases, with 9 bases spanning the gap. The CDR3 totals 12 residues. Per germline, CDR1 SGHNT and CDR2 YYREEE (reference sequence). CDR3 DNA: TGTGCCAGCAGCTGGGGGGATAACGAGCAGTACTTC. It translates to CASSWGDNEQYF.

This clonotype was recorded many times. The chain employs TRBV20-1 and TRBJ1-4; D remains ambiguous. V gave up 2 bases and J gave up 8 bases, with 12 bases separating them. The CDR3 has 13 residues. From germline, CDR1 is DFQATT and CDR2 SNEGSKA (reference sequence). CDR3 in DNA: TGCAGTGCTAGAACGGCAGGTTTAGAAAAACTGTTTTTT. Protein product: CSARTAGLEKLFF.

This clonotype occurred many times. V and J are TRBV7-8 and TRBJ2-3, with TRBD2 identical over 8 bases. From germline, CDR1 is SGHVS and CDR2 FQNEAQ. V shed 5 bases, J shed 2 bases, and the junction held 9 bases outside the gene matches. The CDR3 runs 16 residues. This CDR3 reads CASSRGSGKHTDTQYF. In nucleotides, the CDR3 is TGTGCCAGCAGCCGAGGTAGCGGGAAACACACAGATACGCAGTATTTT.

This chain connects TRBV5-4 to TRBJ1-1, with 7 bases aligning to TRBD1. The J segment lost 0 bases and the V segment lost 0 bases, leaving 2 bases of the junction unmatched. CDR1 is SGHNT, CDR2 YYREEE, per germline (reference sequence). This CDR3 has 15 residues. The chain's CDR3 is CASSLGGQMNTEAFF. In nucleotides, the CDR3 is TGTGCCAGCAGCTTGGGGGGACAGATGAACACTGAAGCTTTCTTT.

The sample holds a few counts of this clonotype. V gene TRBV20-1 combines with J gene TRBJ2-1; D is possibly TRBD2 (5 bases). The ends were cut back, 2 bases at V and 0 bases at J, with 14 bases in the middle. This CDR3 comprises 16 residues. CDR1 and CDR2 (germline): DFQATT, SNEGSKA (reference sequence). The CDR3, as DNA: TGCAGTGCTAGATCAAGCAGCGGAAGCTCCTACAATGAGCAGTTCTTC. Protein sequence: CSARSSSGSSYNEQFF.

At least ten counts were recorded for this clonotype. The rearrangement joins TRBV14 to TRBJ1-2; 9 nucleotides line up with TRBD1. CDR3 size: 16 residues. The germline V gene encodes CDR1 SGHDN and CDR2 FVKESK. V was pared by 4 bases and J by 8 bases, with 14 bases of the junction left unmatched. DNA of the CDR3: TGTGCCAGCAGCCCCCGGGACAGGGCTCCTAGTAGGGGCTACACCTTC. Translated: CASSPRDRAPSRGYTF.

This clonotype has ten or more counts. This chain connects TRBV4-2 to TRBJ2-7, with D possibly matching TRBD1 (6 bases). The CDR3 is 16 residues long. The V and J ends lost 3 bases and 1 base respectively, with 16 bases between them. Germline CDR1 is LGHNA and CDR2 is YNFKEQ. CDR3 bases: TGTGCCAGCAGCCAGGAGAGTGGGACAATATCCTACGAGCAGTACTTC. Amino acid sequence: CASSQESGTISYEQYF.

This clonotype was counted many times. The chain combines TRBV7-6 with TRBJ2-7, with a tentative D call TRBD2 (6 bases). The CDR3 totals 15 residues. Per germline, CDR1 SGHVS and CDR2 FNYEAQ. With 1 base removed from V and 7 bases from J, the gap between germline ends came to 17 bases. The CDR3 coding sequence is TGTGCCAGCAGCTTAGTCGGCGGGGAAGGCGGGGAGCAGTACTTC. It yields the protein CASSLVGGEGGEQYF.

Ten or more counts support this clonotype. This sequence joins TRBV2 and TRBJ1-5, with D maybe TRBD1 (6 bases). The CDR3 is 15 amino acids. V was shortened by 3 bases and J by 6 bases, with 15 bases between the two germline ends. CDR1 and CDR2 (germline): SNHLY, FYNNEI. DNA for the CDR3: TGTGCCAGCAGTGACCAGGCAGTAGGGGGTCAGCCCCAGCATTTT. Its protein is CASSDQAVGGQPQHF.

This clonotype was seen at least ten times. The CDR3, as DNA: TGCAGCGTGGACAGGGAGGGCGAGCAGTACTTC. Translating gives CSVDREGEQYF. The rearrangement links TRBV29-1 to TRBJ2-7; TRBD1 might be the D (8 bases). CDR3 size: 11 residues. With 6 bases removed from V and 6 bases from J, the gap between germline ends came to 12 bases. Germline CDR1 is SQVTM and CDR2 is ANQGSEA.

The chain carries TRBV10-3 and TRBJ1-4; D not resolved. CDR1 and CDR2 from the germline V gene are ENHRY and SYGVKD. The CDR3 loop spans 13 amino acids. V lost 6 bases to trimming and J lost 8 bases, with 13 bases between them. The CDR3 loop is CAISPSNAEKLFF. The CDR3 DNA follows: TGTGCCATCAGCCCTTCCAATGCAGAAAAACTGTTTTTT.

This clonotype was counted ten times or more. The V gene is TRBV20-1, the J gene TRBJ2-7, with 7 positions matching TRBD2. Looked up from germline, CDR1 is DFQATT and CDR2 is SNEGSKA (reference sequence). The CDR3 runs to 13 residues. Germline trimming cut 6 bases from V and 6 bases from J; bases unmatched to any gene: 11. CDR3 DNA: TGCAGTGCGCCGACGACTAGCAACGGCGAGCAGTACTTC. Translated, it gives CSAPTTSNGEQYF.

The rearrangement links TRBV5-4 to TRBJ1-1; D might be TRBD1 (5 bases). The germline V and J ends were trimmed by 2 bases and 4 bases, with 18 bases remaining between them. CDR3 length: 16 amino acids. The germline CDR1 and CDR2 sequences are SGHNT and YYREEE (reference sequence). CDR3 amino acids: CASSFSPSGPTTEAFF. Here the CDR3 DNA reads TGTGCCAGCAGCTTTTCCCCGTCAGGGCCGACCACTGAAGCTTTCTTT.

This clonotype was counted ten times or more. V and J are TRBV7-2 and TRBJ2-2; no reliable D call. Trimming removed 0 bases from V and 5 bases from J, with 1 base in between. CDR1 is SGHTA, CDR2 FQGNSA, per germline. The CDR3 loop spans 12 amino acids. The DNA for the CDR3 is TGTGCCAGCAGCTTAGCTACCGGGGAGCTGTTTTTT. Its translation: CASSLATGELFF.

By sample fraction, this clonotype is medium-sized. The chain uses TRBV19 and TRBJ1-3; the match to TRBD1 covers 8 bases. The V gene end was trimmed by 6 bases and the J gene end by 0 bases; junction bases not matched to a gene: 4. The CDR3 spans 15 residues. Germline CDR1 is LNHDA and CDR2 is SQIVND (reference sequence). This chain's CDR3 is CASRPGQASGNTIYF. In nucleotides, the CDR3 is TGTGCCAGTAGACCGGGACAGGCCTCTGGAAACACCATATATTTT. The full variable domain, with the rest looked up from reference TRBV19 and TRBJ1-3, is DGGITQSPKYLFRKEGQNVTLSCEQNLNHDAMYWYRQDPGQGLRLIYYSQIVNDFQKGDIAEGYSVSREKKESFPLTVTSAQKNPTAFYLCASRPGQASGNTIYFGEGSWLTVV.

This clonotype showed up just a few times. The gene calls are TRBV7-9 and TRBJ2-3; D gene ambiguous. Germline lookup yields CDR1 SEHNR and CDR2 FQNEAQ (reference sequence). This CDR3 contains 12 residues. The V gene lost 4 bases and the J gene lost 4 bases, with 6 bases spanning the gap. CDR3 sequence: CASSSGSDTQYF. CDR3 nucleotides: TGTGCCAGCAGCTCGGGTTCAGATACGCAGTATTTT.

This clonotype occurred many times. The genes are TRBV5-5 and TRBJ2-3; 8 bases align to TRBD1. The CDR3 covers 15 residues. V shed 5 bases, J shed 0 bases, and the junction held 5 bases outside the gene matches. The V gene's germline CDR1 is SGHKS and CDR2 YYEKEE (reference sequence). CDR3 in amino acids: CASRTGQGSTDTQYF. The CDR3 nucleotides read TGTGCCAGCAGAACTGGACAGGGCAGCACAGATACGCAGTATTTT.

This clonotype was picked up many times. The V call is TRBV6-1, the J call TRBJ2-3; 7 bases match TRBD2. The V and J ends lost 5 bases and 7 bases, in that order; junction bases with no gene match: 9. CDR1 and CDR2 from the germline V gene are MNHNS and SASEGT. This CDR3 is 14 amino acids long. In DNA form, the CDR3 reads TGTGCCAGCAGTCCTACGGTCGGGGGGAATACGCAGTATTTT. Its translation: CASSPTVGGNTQYF.

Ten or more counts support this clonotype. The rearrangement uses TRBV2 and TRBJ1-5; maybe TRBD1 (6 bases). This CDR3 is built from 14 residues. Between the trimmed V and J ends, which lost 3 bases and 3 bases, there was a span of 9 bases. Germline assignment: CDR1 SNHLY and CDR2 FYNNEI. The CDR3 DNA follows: TGTGCCAGCAGTGACAGGGGCTTCAATCAGCCCCAGCATTTT. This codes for CASSDRGFNQPQHF. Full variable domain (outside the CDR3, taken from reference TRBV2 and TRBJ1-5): EPEVTQTPSHQVTQMGQEVILRCVPISNHLYFYWYRQILGQKVEFLVSFYNNEISEKSEIFDDQFSVERPDGSNFTLKIRSTKLEDSAMYFCASSDRGFNQPQHFGDGTRLSIL.

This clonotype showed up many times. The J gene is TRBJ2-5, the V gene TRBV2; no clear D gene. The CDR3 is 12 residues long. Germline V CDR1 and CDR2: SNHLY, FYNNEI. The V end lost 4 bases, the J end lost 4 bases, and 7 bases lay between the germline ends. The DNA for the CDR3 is TGTGCCAGCAGTGTTTTAGGAGAGACCCAGTACTTC. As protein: CASSVLGETQYF. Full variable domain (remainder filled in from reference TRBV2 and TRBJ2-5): EPEVTQTPSHQVTQMGQEVILRCVPISNHLYFYWYRQILGQKVEFLVSFYNNEISEKSEIFDDQFSVERPDGSNFTLKIRSTKLEDSAMYFCASSVLGETQYFGPGTRLLVL.

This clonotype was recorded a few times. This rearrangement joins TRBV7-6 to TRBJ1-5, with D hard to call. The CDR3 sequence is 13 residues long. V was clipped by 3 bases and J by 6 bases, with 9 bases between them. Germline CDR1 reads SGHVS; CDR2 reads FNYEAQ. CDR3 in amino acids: CASSLEVSQPQHF. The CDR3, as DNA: TGTGCCAGCAGCTTGGAGGTATCTCAGCCCCAGCATTTT.

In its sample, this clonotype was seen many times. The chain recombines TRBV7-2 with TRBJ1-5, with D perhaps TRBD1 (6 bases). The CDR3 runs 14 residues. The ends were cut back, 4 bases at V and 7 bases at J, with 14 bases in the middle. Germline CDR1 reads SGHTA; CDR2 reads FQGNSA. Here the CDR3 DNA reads TGTGCCAGCAGCTACACAGGGCGGGGGCAGCCCCAGCATTTT. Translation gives CASSYTGRGQPQHF. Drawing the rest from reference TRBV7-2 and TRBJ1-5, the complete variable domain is GAGVSQSPSNKVTEKGKDVELRCDPISGHTALYWYRQSLGQGLEFLIYFQGNSAPDKSGLPSDRFSAERTGGSVSTLTIQRTQQEDSAVYLCASSYTGRGQPQHFGDGTRLSIL.

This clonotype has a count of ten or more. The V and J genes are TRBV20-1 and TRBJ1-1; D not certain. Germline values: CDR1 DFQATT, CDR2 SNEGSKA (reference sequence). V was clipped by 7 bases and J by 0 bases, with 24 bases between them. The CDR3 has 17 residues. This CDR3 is CSVREATLLIMNTEAFF. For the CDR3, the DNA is TGCAGTGTCCGGGAGGCGACCCTACTAATTATGAACACTGAAGCTTTCTTT.

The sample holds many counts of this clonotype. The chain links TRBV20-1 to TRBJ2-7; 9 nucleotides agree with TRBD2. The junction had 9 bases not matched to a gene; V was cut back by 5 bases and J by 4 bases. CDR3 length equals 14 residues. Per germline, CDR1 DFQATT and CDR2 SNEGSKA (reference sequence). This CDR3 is CSAGRPGLAYEQYF. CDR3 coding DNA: TGCAGTGCTGGCCGACCGGGACTAGCTTACGAGCAGTACTTC.